Listed below are T cell receptor beta chains from one sample, sequenced in a study of cytomegalovirus exposure and HLA in healthy donors. Method: immunoSEQ multiplex PCR; TCRdb's copy keeps in-frame clones and lacks some. The table has under 200,000 clones, roughly 87% seen once. The sample was PBMCs. The receptors shown here come from a boy aged 2 to 10 in good health and CMV-seronegative. Each CDR3 is given with its conserved first and last residue. A D gene is named only where the DNA matches it firmly. Some rows have no size entry. The others give once, few or many, or a class for an expanded clone.

TRBV4-2	.	.	TRBJ1-2	CASSQDRGMVYGYTF	TGTGCCAGCAGCCAAGATAGAGGGATGGTGTATGGCTACACCTTC
TRBV4-1	TRBD1	once	TRBJ2-7	CASSHDHRGNYEQYF	TGCGCCAGCAGCCACGATCACAGGGGTAACTACGAGCAGTACTTC
TRBV7-3	TRBD1	.	TRBJ1-2	CASSLEPMGTGGTNGYTF	TGTGCCAGCAGCTTAGAGCCTATGGGGACAGGGGGCACGAATGGCTACACCTTC
TRBV6-1	TRBD2	.	TRBJ2-5	CASSRTPGGQETQYF	TGTGCCAGCAGCCGCACCCCGGGGGGCCAAGAGACCCAGTACTTC
TRBV10-2	.	.	TRBJ2-7	CASNQGFGYEQYF	TGCGCCAGCAATCAGGGTTTTGGCTACGAGCAGTACTTC
TRBV11-3	.	.	TRBJ1-5	CASSLVGDYSNQPQHF	TGTGCCAGCAGCTTAGTGGGGGACTATAGCAATCAGCCCCAGCATTTT
TRBV5-4	.	once	TRBJ2-2	CASSLDNLVPGELFF	TGTGCCAGCAGTCTCGACAATCTGGTCCCCGGGGAGCTGTTTTTT
TRBV11-2	.	.	TRBJ2-7	CASSATGVEQYF	TGTGCCAGCAGCGCGACTGGAGTTGAGCAGTACTTC
TRBV10-3	.	.	TRBJ2-7	CATAKGLQGDRSYEQYF	TGTGCCACCGCCAAAGGGCTACAGGGTGATCGATCCTACGAGCAGTACTTC
TRBV9	TRBD1	few	TRBJ1-4	CASSVQTGRSEKLFF	TGTGCCAGCAGCGTACAGACAGGGCGATCTGAAAAACTGTTTTTT
TRBV7-2	.	.	TRBJ2-2	CASSLRQWGEATRELFF	TGTGCCAGCAGCTTACGTCAATGGGGGGAGGCGACCCGGGAGCTGTTTTTT
TRBV7-9	.	few	TRBJ2-6	CASAMTSGANVLTF	TGTGCCAGCGCTATGACTTCTGGGGCCAACGTCCTGACTTTC
TRBV27	.	.	TRBJ2-2	CASSSAGAGELFF	TGTGCCAGCAGTTCCGCAGGGGCCGGGGAGCTGTTTTTT
TRBV19	.	.	TRBJ2-1	CASSSPSRWHNNEQFF	TGTGCCAGTAGTTCCCCTAGTCGGTGGCATAACAATGAGCAGTTCTTC
TRBV28	TRBD1	once	TRBJ1-5	CASSQVRDRGNQPQHF	TGTGCCAGCAGTCAAGTCCGGGACAGGGGCAATCAGCCCCAGCATTTT
TRBV19	.	.	TRBJ1-5	CASSIGAVGQPQHF	TGTGCCAGTAGTATAGGGGCAGTCGGCCAGCCCCAGCATTTT
TRBV6-5	.	.	TRBJ1-6	CASSYYSPTDSPLHF	TGTGCCAGCAGTTACTATAGCCCAACCGATTCACCCCTCCACTTT
TRBV5-4	.	.	TRBJ1-4	CASSSTHGATNEKLFF	TGTGCCAGCAGCTCTACCCACGGAGCAACTAATGAAAAACTGTTTTTT
TRBV29-1	TRBD2	.	TRBJ2-1	CSVSLRLAEDEQFF	TGCAGCGTCTCCCTTCGACTAGCGGAGGATGAGCAGTTCTTC
TRBV5-4	.	.	TRBJ2-7	CASSLGQSYEQYF	TGTGCCAGCAGCTTGGGTCAGTCCTACGAGCAGTACTTC